Below are 19 T cell receptor beta chains sequenced from a single sample in a study of CD8 T cells in Susac syndrome. The RNA input was roughly 0.45 to 1 ug, and it was reverse transcribed with random hexamers. Via MiXCR, TCRdb re-called the immunoSEQ multiplex PCR reads, giving one row per CDR3 protein. This table holds fewer than 150,000 distinct CDR3 sequences, about 95% found once. Sequenced sample: CD8+ T cells from PBMCs. These receptors were obtained from a human donor with Susac syndrome.

The chain has TRBV19 and TRBJ1-5; D unclear. V lost 4 bases to trimming and J lost 5 bases, with 12 bases between them. Germline-derived CDR1 and CDR2 are LNHDA and SQIVND (reference sequence). This CDR3 has 14 amino acids. The CDR3 loop is CASSSEKLYQPQHF. The DNA of the CDR3 is TGTGCCAGTAGTAGTGAGAAGCTCTATCAGCCCCAGCATTTT.

The V call is TRBV12-3 or TRBV12-4, the J call TRBJ1-5, with a weak D call TRBD1 (5 bases). Trimming left V 6 bases short and J 7 bases short, with 16 bases between. This CDR3 has 14 residues. CDR3 sequence (DNA): TGTGCCAGCAGCTTACTTGGGGGATCCCAGCCCCAGCATTTT. Translation: CASSLLGGSQPQHF.

The chain carries TRBV6-2 or TRBV6-3 and TRBJ2-3; TRBD2 might be the D (5 bases). CDR1 and CDR2 from the germline V gene are MNHEY and SVGEGT. The length of the CDR3 is 12 residues. V lost 6 bases and J 6 bases, leaving 10 bases between the germline ends. Here the CDR3 reads CASRPSMDTQYF. CDR3 coding DNA: TGTGCCAGCAGGCCTAGCATGGATACGCAGTATTTT.

This chain joins TRBV28 and TRBJ2-6, with a tentative D call TRBD2 (5 bases). The germline V gene encodes CDR1 MDHEN and CDR2 SYDVKM. The CDR3 has 15 residues. Trimming took off 8 bases at V and 0 bases at J, with 11 bases between the two ends. The CDR3 sequence: CASRGSSSGANVLTF. The CDR3 DNA reads as TGTGCCAGCCGGGGATCGAGCTCTGGGGCCAACGTCCTGACTTTC.

The chain couples TRBV28 to TRBJ1-2, with 9 bases aligning to TRBD1. This CDR3 comprises 19 residues. The germline CDR1 and CDR2 sequences are MDHEN and SYDVKM. V dropped 7 bases and J dropped 8; count of bases not matched to a gene: 26. CDR3 sequence (DNA): TGTGCCAGCACCCAACAGGGTTGGGGTGGGGACAGGGAATATGGCGGCTACACCTTC. Protein: CASTQQGWGGDREYGGYTF.

This chain uses TRBV24-1 with TRBJ2-1, with TRBD2 identical over 9 bases. This CDR3 has 15 amino acids. J gave up 10 bases and V 7 bases, and 13 bases lay outside the gene matches. Germline CDR1 KGHDR, CDR2 SFDVKD. The CDR3 coding sequence is TGTGCCACCAGCAACAGCCCGGGACTAGCTTTCGAGCAGTTCTTC. Residues: CATSNSPGLAFEQFF.

The rearrangement joins TRBV13 to TRBJ2-1, with D hard to call. The CDR3 sequence is 13 residues long. Trimming pared 5 bases from V and 7 bases from J, leaving 12 bases between. The germline gives CDR1 PRHDT, CDR2 FYEKMQ (reference sequence). The CDR3 loop is CASSRMGTNEQFF. In nucleotides, the CDR3 is TGTGCCAGCAGCCGGATGGGCACGAATGAGCAGTTCTTC.

The rearrangement joins TRBV29-1 to TRBJ2-1; 7 positions match TRBD2. The CDR3 is made up of 15 amino acids. After removal of 7 bases from V and 4 bases from J, the junction contained 13 bases not matched to a gene. The germline CDR1 and CDR2 sequences are SQVTM and ANQGSEA. The CDR3 reads CSAPDPAGVYNEQFF. In DNA form, the CDR3 reads TGCAGCGCCCCTGATCCTGCGGGAGTGTACAATGAGCAGTTCTTC.

The chain combines TRBV6-5 with TRBJ2-1; 9 bases fit TRBD2. The junction had 9 bases not matched to a gene; V was cut back by 4 bases and J by 5 bases. The CDR3 extends over 16 amino acids. In germline, CDR1 is MNHEY, CDR2 SVGAGI. CDR3 sequence reads: CASSFSGRRGHNEQFF. CDR3 nucleotides: TGTGCCAGCAGTTTCAGCGGGAGGAGGGGTCACAATGAGCAGTTCTTC.

The gene calls are TRBV20-1 and TRBJ2-1, with D uncertain. The germline V gene has CDR1 DFQATT and CDR2 SNEGSKA (reference sequence). CDR3 length equals 15 residues. V was clipped by 3 bases and J by 0 bases, with 12 bases between them. The CDR3 region has the DNA TGCAGTGCTAGGGCCGCCCCAAGCTCCTACAATGAGCAGTTCTTC. It is translated as CSARAAPSSYNEQFF.

The V gene is TRBV25-1, the J gene TRBJ1-2, with D uncertain. Trimming removed 1 base from V and 5 bases from J, with 17 bases in between. This CDR3 has 16 amino acids. The germline gives CDR1 MGHDK, CDR2 SYGVNS. Here the CDR3 reads CASSELASTSPYGYTF. CDR3 bases: TGTGCCAGCAGTGAATTGGCCTCGACCTCCCCTTATGGCTACACCTTC.

The CDR3, as DNA: TGTGCCAGCAGCCAAGCCGTAGCGCCGAGCTCCTACAATGAGCAGTTCTTC. This encodes CASSQAVAPSSYNEQFF. The gene calls are TRBV3-1 and TRBJ2-1, with D possibly TRBD2 on 5 matching bases. The CDR3 is 17 amino acids. Trimming removed 1 base at V and 0 bases at J, with 13 bases between. The germline V gene has CDR1 LGHDT and CDR2 YNNKEL (reference sequence).

The chain combines TRBV3-1 with TRBJ2-5, with D unclear. The CDR3 runs 13 residues. In germline, CDR1 is LGHDT, CDR2 YNNKEL (reference sequence). V lost 4 bases, J lost 2 bases, and 8 bases lay in between. The CDR3 region is CASSRSSQETQYF. The CDR3 nucleotides are TGTGCCAGCAGCCGATCCTCGCAAGAGACCCAGTACTTC.

The CDR3 loop reads CASTRYGPTWTQFF. DNA of the CDR3: TGCGCCAGCACCCGTTATGGGCCCACGTGGACCCAGTTCTTC. The chain joins TRBV4-1 to TRBJ2-5; D remains ambiguous. With the DNA end fitting TRBJ2-1 better, the J assignment may be wrong. This CDR3 spans 14 amino acids. The germline gives CDR1 MGHRA, CDR2 YSYEKL.

The rearrangement links TRBV20-1 to TRBJ2-4, with TRBD2 as a possible D gene (6 bases). Trimming pared 6 bases from V and 7 bases from J, leaving 28 bases between. Germline V lookup: CDR1 DFQATT, CDR2 SNEGSKA (reference sequence). CDR3 length: 17 amino acids. The CDR3 loop is CSAPRVSGGAEGNIQYF. The DNA for the CDR3 is TGCAGTGCCCCGCGGGTTAGCGGCGGCGCAGAGGGGAACATTCAGTACTTC.

The V call is TRBV6-5, the J call TRBJ2-3; the match to TRBD2 covers 7 bases. Germline-derived CDR1 and CDR2 are MNHEY and SVGAGI. This CDR3 has 14 residues. V trimming: 5 bases; J trimming: 4 bases; junction bases outside the gene matches: 6. CDR3 DNA sequence: TGTGCCAGCAGTGACGCTGCGGGAGCAGATACGCAGTATTTT. It specifies CASSDAAGADTQYF.

The chain has TRBV13 and TRBJ2-1; no clear D gene. The germline gives CDR1 PRHDT, CDR2 FYEKMQ (reference sequence). The V and J ends lost 5 bases and 2 bases respectively, with 22 bases between them. This CDR3 has 18 amino acids. CDR3 region: CASSARPREQTPYNEQFF. CDR3 bases: TGTGCCAGCAGCGCCCGCCCAAGAGAGCAGACCCCCTACAATGAGCAGTTCTTC.

The CDR3 sequence is CSARDLAELYNEQFF. CDR3 DNA: TGCAGTGCTAGAGATCTGGCGGAACTCTACAATGAGCAGTTCTTC. The genes are TRBV20-1 and TRBJ2-1, with unresolved D. The CDR3 has 15 amino acids. With 0 bases removed from V and 3 bases from J, the gap between germline ends came to 12 bases. Per the germline V gene, CDR1 is DFQATT and CDR2 is SNEGSKA (reference sequence).

The chain recombines TRBV29-1 with TRBJ2-3; D remains unclear. The germline V gene has CDR1 SQVTM and CDR2 ANQGSEA. CDR3 length: 14 amino acids. Trimming took off 1 base at V and 0 bases at J, with 8 bases between the two ends. CDR3 nucleotides: TGCAGCGTTGAAGGTATAACTAGCACAGATACGCAGTATTTT. It is translated as CSVEGITSTDTQYF.